Following are 13 T cell receptor beta chains from one sample sequenced in a study of T cell responses to AZD1222 COVID-19 vaccine. The table came from immunoSEQ multiplex PCR; TCRdb's copy has only in-frame clones and leaves some out. The sample has more than 85,000 clones; roughly 90% are singletons. The material sequenced was peripheral blood, taken on day 0 of AZD1222 vaccination. All receptors come from an adult in good health.

This chain uses TRBV19 with TRBJ2-3, with 9 nucleotides matching TRBD1. Germline values: CDR1 LNHDA, CDR2 SQIVND (reference sequence). The V segment lost 4 bases and the J segment 2 bases; nucleotides outside the gene matches: 4. The CDR3 is 15 residues long. The CDR3, as DNA: TGTGCCAGTAGTACGACAGGGGGTAACACAGATACGCAGTATTTT. This codes for CASSTTGGNTDTQYF.

This clone was seen a few times. The chain couples TRBV5-6 to TRBJ1-3; D may be TRBD1 (5 bases). Per the germline V gene, CDR1 is SGHDT and CDR2 is YYEEEE. The CDR3 is made up of 15 amino acids. With 2 bases removed from V and 2 bases from J, the gap between germline ends came to 11 bases. CDR3: CASSFGAAPGNTIYF. In nucleotides, the CDR3 is TGTGCCAGCAGCTTTGGGGCTGCCCCTGGAAACACCATATATTTT. Drawing the rest from reference TRBV5-6 and TRBJ1-3, the complete variable domain is DAGVTQSPTHLIKTRGQQVTLRCSPKSGHDTVSWYQQALGQGPQFIFQYYEEEERQRGNFPDRFSGHQFPNYSSELNVNALLLGDSALYLCASSFGAAPGNTIYFGEGSWLTVV.

The rearrangement links TRBV4-2 to TRBJ2-1, with D uncertain. There are 17 residues in the CDR3. Germline V gene data show CDR1 as LGHNA and CDR2 as YNFKEQ. V lost 0 bases and J 0 bases, leaving 12 bases between the germline ends. The CDR3 bases are TGTGCCAGCAGCCAAGATCCAGGAGTTTCCTCCTACAATGAGCAGTTCTTC. It translates to CASSQDPGVSSYNEQFF.

V is TRBV2 and J is TRBJ1-3; D remains unclear. CDR1 is SNHLY, CDR2 FYNNEI, per germline. The CDR3 extends over 15 amino acids. The V end was cut by 6 bases, the J end by 0 bases, with 12 bases between. CDR3 amino acids: CASSPVLSSGNTIYF. The CDR3 region has the DNA TGTGCCAGCAGCCCAGTACTCTCCTCTGGAAACACCATATATTTT. The complete variable domain, with remaining parts taken from reference TRBV2 and TRBJ1-3, reads EPEVTQTPSHQVTQMGQEVILRCVPISNHLYFYWYRQILGQKVEFLVSFYNNEISEKSEIFDDQFSVERPDGSNFTLKIRSTKLEDSAMYFCASSPVLSSGNTIYFGEGSWLTVV.

The chain combines TRBV7-2 with TRBJ2-5, with 10 bases aligning to TRBD2. J was trimmed by 1 base and V by 5 bases; bases with no gene match: 16. The V gene's germline CDR1 is SGHTA and CDR2 FQGNSA. This CDR3 spans 19 amino acids. The CDR3 loop is CASSPRLLAGRGSQETQYF. The CDR3 region has the DNA TGTGCCAGCAGCCCCAGGCTACTAGCGGGGAGAGGATCCCAAGAGACCCAGTACTTC.

The chain recombines TRBV14 with TRBJ1-2; D not certain. Trimming cost V 3 bases and J 8 bases, with 16 bases left between them. Looked up from germline, CDR1 is SGHDN and CDR2 is FVKESK. The CDR3 totals 14 residues. The CDR3 DNA reads TGTGCCAGCAGCCAGGTAACGGGGATCGGCGGCTACACCTTC. Protein: CASSQVTGIGGYTF.

This chain links TRBV7-2 with TRBJ2-3, with D possibly called TRBD1 or TRBD2 (5 bases each). The CDR3 spans 15 residues. Trimming stripped 1 base from V and 6 bases from J, with 14 bases between. CDR1 and CDR2 (germline): SGHTA, FQGNSA. DNA for the CDR3: TGTGCCAGCAGCTTAGGACCTAGCCGGGGCGATACGCAGTATTTT. Its protein is CASSLGPSRGDTQYF. Drawing the rest from reference TRBV7-2 and TRBJ2-3, the complete variable domain is GAGVSQSPSNKVTEKGKDVELRCDPISGHTALYWYRQSLGQGLEFLIYFQGNSAPDKSGLPSDRFSAERTGGSVSTLTIQRTQQEDSAVYLCASSLGPSRGDTQYFGPGTRLTVL.

The CDR3 loop is CASSSGTSVKKETQYF. The CDR3 DNA follows: TGTGCCAGCAGCTCCGGGACTAGCGTCAAAAAAGAGACCCAGTACTTC. The V call is TRBV5-4, the J call TRBJ2-5, with 10 bases aligning to TRBD2. V dropped 3 bases and J dropped 3; count of bases not matched to a gene: 8. Germline V CDR1 and CDR2: SGHNT, YYREEE (reference sequence). This CDR3 comprises 16 residues. The entire variable domain, with the rest obtained from reference TRBV5-4 and TRBJ2-5, is as follows: ETGVTQSPTHLIKTRGQQVTLRCSSQSGHNTVSWYQQALGQGPQFIFQYYREEENGRGNFPPRFSGLQFPNYSSELNVNALELDDSALYLCASSSGTSVKKETQYFGPGTRLLVL.

The J gene is TRBJ1-1, the V gene TRBV7-9; no clear D. V was shortened by 3 bases and J by 1 base, with 6 bases between the two germline ends. CDR1 is SEHNR, CDR2 FQNEAQ, per germline (reference sequence). The CDR3 totals 13 residues. CDR3 amino acids: CASSLSANTEAFF. The DNA for the CDR3 is TGTGCCAGCAGCTTGTCGGCGAACACTGAAGCTTTCTTT.

The rearrangement links TRBV5-5 to TRBJ2-1; TRBD2 matches at 8 bases. Germline values: CDR1 SGHKS, CDR2 YYEKEE (reference sequence). This CDR3 contains 14 residues. With 7 bases clipped from V and 2 bases from J, the junction kept 5 bases outside the gene matches. Written as DNA, the CDR3 is TGTGCCAGCGGGGCGGGGGGCACCTACAATGAGCAGTTCTTC. Translating it yields CASGAGGTYNEQFF.

The V and J genes are TRBV9 and TRBJ2-3; weak D call: TRBD2 (6 bases). CDR1 is SGDLS, CDR2 YYNGEE, per germline. CDR3 length: 15 residues. V lost 0 bases and J 1 base, leaving 9 bases between the germline ends. CDR3 nucleotides: TGTGCCAGCAGCGTAGCTGGGGAGGGCACAGATACGCAGTATTTT. Translating it yields CASSVAGEGTDTQYF.

This sequence joins TRBV7-2 and TRBJ1-2; D is uncertain. The germline gives CDR1 SGHTA, CDR2 FQGNSA. Trimming removed 5 bases at V and 1 base at J, with 11 bases between. This CDR3 comprises 14 residues. The CDR3 reads CASSMTRVNYGYTF. CDR3 nucleotides: TGTGCCAGCAGCATGACGAGGGTTAACTATGGCTACACCTTC.

The chain recombines TRBV19 with TRBJ2-1; the D call may be TRBD1 or TRBD2 (6 bases each). V was shortened by 6 bases and J by 3 bases, with 15 bases between the two germline ends. From germline, CDR1 is LNHDA and CDR2 SQIVND (reference sequence). The CDR3 runs 15 residues. The CDR3 sequence: CASRRREGGYNEQFF. CDR3 coding DNA: TGTGCCAGTAGGCGGAGGGAAGGGGGCTACAATGAGCAGTTCTTC. Together with reference TRBV19 and TRBJ2-1, the CDR3 gives the full variable domain: DGGITQSPKYLFRKEGQNVTLSCEQNLNHDAMYWYRQDPGQGLRLIYYSQIVNDFQKGDIAEGYSVSREKKESFPLTVTSAQKNPTAFYLCASRRREGGYNEQFFGPGTRLTVL.